This entry lists 20 T cell receptor beta chains sequenced from one sample in a study of blood T cell repertoires in COVID-19. Only in-frame clones appear in the TCRdb table, and some are missing; sequencing was by immunoSEQ multiplex PCR. The sample lists about 210,000 clones, roughly nine tenths seen once, with roughly 0.78% in the top ten. Sequencing was done on a sample of peripheral blood. Receptor source: a woman between 65 and 79 years old with acute or convalescent COVID-19.

This clone came up once. The chain joins TRBV2 to TRBJ2-7, with D perhaps matching TRBD2 (6 bases). Trimming shortened V by 5 bases and J by 4 bases, and 12 bases separated the two germline ends. The CDR3 sequence is 13 residues long. Germline V gene data show CDR1 as SNHLY and CDR2 as FYNNEI. CDR3 region: CASSLIADYEQYF. The CDR3 DNA is TGTGCCAGCAGTTTAATAGCGGATTACGAGCAGTACTTC.

The sample holds a few counts of this clone. The chain uses TRBV6-5 and TRBJ2-7; TRBD2 might be the D (5 bases). The CDR3 spans 12 residues. Between the trimmed V and J ends, which lost 6 bases and 4 bases, there was a span of 10 bases. CDR1 MNHEY and CDR2 SVGAGI come from the germline V gene. CDR3 loop: CASSVEGYEQYF. The CDR3 coding sequence is TGTGCCAGCAGCGTCGAGGGATACGAGCAGTACTTC.

The genes are TRBV19 and TRBJ2-3; 11 bases fit TRBD1. CDR1 is LNHDA, CDR2 SQIVND, per germline (reference sequence). Trimming at V came to 4 bases and at J to 5 bases, leaving 8 bases not matched to a gene. The CDR3 runs to 16 residues. CDR3 in DNA: TGTGCCAGTAGTACCCGGGACAGGGGGAGGAAAGATACGCAGTATTTT. Translation gives CASSTRDRGRKDTQYF.

This clone was detected once. This chain uses TRBV5-1 with TRBJ2-3; 7 bases are shared with TRBD2. The CDR3 length is 15 residues. Germline CDR1 is SGHRS and CDR2 is YFSETQ. The junction had 6 bases not matched to a gene; V was cut back by 3 bases and J by 2 bases. The CDR3 sequence: CASSSEGGNTDTQYF. CDR3 coding DNA: TGCGCCAGCAGCTCGGAGGGAGGGAACACAGATACGCAGTATTTT.

This clone was observed a few times. This chain links TRBV10-3 with TRBJ2-1, with unresolved D. The CDR3 covers 11 residues. CDR1 and CDR2 (germline): ENHRY, SYGVKD. Trimming took off 0 bases at V and 10 bases at J, with 4 bases between the two ends. The CDR3 protein is CAISESREQFF. As DNA, the CDR3 is TGTGCCATCAGTGAGTCGAGAGAGCAGTTCTTC.

The chain carries TRBV5-1 and TRBJ1-1, with D possibly TRBD1 on 6 matching bases. Between the trimmed V and J ends, which lost 3 bases and 5 bases, there was a span of 14 bases. The CDR3 runs to 14 residues. Germline V gene sequence: CDR1 SGHRS, CDR2 YFSETQ. CDR3 loop: CASSSDSGVTEAFF. Written as DNA, the CDR3 is TGCGCCAGCAGCTCGGACAGTGGAGTTACTGAAGCTTTCTTT.

The V gene is TRBV5-1, the J gene TRBJ2-2; perhaps TRBD1 as D (6 bases). Trimming took off 5 bases at V and 5 bases at J, with 13 bases between the two ends. Germline assignment: CDR1 SGHRS and CDR2 YFSETQ. CDR3 length equals 14 residues. The CDR3 protein is CASRPDSQTGELFF. In DNA form, the CDR3 reads TGCGCCAGCAGACCGGACAGTCAAACCGGGGAGCTGTTTTTT. Complete variable domain (other parts from reference TRBV5-1 and TRBJ2-2): KAGVTQTPRYLIKTRGQQVTLSCSPISGHRSVSWYQQTPGQGLQFLFEYFSETQRNKGNFPGRFSGRQFSNSRSEMNVSTLELGDSALYLCASRPDSQTGELFFGEGSRLTVL.

This sequence joins TRBV27 and TRBJ1-1; possible D gene TRBD1, 5 bases. The germline V and J ends were trimmed by 6 bases and 4 bases, with 12 bases remaining between them. Germline assignment: CDR1 MNHEY and CDR2 SMNVEV (reference sequence). The CDR3 is 13 residues long. The CDR3 nucleotides read TGTGCCAGCAGCCGACTCGGGGGCACTGAAGCTTTCTTT. As protein: CASSRLGGTEAFF.

V usage is TRBV7-2 and J usage is TRBJ2-7; TRBD2 aligns across 9 bases. This CDR3 comprises 14 residues. From germline, CDR1 is SGHTA and CDR2 FQGNSA. V shed 7 bases and J 6 bases; nucleotides not matched to a gene: 10. The CDR3 coding sequence is TGTGCCAGCAACTTCCAGGCGGGGGGGCTCGAGCAGTACTTC. It encodes CASNFQAGGLEQYF.

This sequence joins TRBV9 and TRBJ1-2; D possibly corresponds to TRBD1 (6 bases). Between the trimmed V and J ends, which lost 2 bases and 6 bases, there was a span of 20 bases. This CDR3 is built from 16 residues. The V gene's germline CDR1 is SGDLS and CDR2 YYNGEE. The CDR3 nucleotides read TGTGCCAGCAGCGTCGAGGGACACCCCCTTTGGGATGGCTACACCTTC. Protein product: CASSVEGHPLWDGYTF.

This chain joins TRBV24-1 and TRBJ2-1, with 7 bases aligning to TRBD2. Trimming removed 1 base from V and 4 bases from J; junction bases left unmatched: 3. The CDR3 contains 15 residues. The germline gives CDR1 KGHDR, CDR2 SFDVKD. CDR3 in DNA: TGTGCCACCAGTGATTTCGGGCGGGGGTACAATGAGCAGTTCTTC. Its translation is CATSDFGRGYNEQFF.

This sequence joins TRBV18 and TRBJ1-1; no firm D call. The CDR3 loop spans 14 amino acids. Trimming cost V 2 bases and J 3 bases, with 10 bases left between them. Germline V gene data show CDR1 as KGHSH and CDR2 as LQKENI. The CDR3 is CASSPRNSYTEAFF. CDR3 DNA: TGTGCCAGCTCACCAAGGAACAGCTACACTGAAGCTTTCTTT.

V gene TRBV3-1 (or the pseudogene TRBV3-2) combines with J gene TRBJ1-5; D may be TRBD1 (6 bases). The CDR3 has 15 amino acids. V was cut by 1 base and J by 4 bases, with 11 bases left in between. CDR1 LGHDT and CDR2 YNNKEL come from the germline V gene (reference sequence). CDR3 nucleotides: TGTGCCAGCAGCCAAGGTCAACAGGGAAATCAGCCCCAGCATTTT. This sequence encodes CASSQGQQGNQPQHF.

As concerns this clone: Within the sample, other DNA sequences also encode this same CDR3. The gene calls are TRBV7-9 and TRBJ1-3; unclear D gene. The CDR3 length is 14 residues. CDR1 is SEHNR, CDR2 FQNEAQ, per germline (reference sequence). V dropped 2 bases and J dropped 4 bases, with 9 bases sitting between them. CDR3 protein: CASSLLGAGNTIYF. The CDR3 nucleotides are TGTGCCAGCAGCTTACTGGGAGCGGGAAACACCATATATTTT.

The CDR3 reads CAISLSPSPYEQYF. The CDR3 DNA sequence: TGTGCCATCAGTCTCTCCCCGAGCCCCTACGAGCAGTACTTC. The chain uses TRBV10-3 and TRBJ2-7, with D unclear. The V gene lost 5 bases and the J gene lost 2 bases, with 13 bases spanning the gap. There are 14 residues in the CDR3. Germline values: CDR1 ENHRY, CDR2 SYGVKD.

The CDR3 loop reads CASSLDGQGGYQPQHF. In nucleotides, the CDR3 is TGCGCCAGCAGCTTGGATGGACAGGGAGGGTATCAGCCCCAGCATTTT. The gene calls are TRBV5-1 and TRBJ1-5, with 8 bases identical to TRBD1. V lost 0 bases to trimming and J lost 5 bases; unmatched junction nucleotides: 7. CDR3 size: 16 residues. The V gene's germline CDR1 is SGHRS and CDR2 YFSETQ.

The genes are TRBV6-5 and TRBJ2-7, with D possibly matching TRBD2 (6 bases). CDR3 length: 16 residues. Trimming left V 3 bases short and J 2 bases short, with 17 bases between. Germline V gene sequence: CDR1 MNHEY, CDR2 SVGAGI. CDR3 residues: CASSYRGLGIPYEQYF. CDR3 DNA: TGTGCCAGCAGTTATCGGGGGTTGGGGATCCCCTACGAGCAGTACTTC.

The chain recombines TRBV14 with TRBJ1-2; TRBD1 is a possible D gene (6 bases). Trimming left V 1 base short and J 0 bases short, with 12 bases between. Germline assignment: CDR1 SGHDN and CDR2 FVKESK. CDR3 length: 16 amino acids. This CDR3 is CASSQVTGLANYGYTF. CDR3 DNA sequence: TGTGCCAGCAGCCAAGTCACAGGGTTAGCTAACTATGGCTACACCTTC.

This clone was picked up a small number of times. This chain joins TRBV7-2 and TRBJ1-3; D remains ambiguous. This CDR3 has 16 residues. Germline CDR1 reads SGHTA; CDR2 reads FQGNSA. Trimming took off 3 bases at V and 0 bases at J, with 12 bases between the two ends. The CDR3 DNA is TGTGCCAGCAGCTTGGGCAGATCGAGCTCTGGAAACACCATATATTTT. Its translation: CASSLGRSSSGNTIYF.

The V gene is TRBV6-4, the J gene TRBJ2-3; 8 bases are shared with TRBD2. With 3 bases clipped from V and 2 bases from J, the junction kept 4 bases outside the gene matches. CDR3 length: 15 residues. CDR1 is MRHNA and CDR2 is SNTAGT in the germline V gene. CDR3 residues: CASSERGAPTDTQYF. CDR3 sequence (DNA): TGTGCCAGCAGTGAGCGGGGGGCCCCCACAGATACGCAGTATTTT.